These 22 T cell receptor beta chains were all obtained from the same sample, sequenced in a study of blood T cell repertoires in COVID-19. Clones were read by immunoSEQ multiplex PCR, and TCRdb kept only the in-frame ones, dropping some. The repertoire consists of some 150,000 clones, with approximately 82% occurring once and the leading ten covering 6.5% to 9%. The specimen sequenced was peripheral blood. These receptors all come from a woman aged 50 to 60 in a cohort sampled during active or convalescent COVID-19.

The V gene is TRBV19, the J gene TRBJ1-4; D gene unclear. V lost 6 bases and J lost 3, with 11 bases in between. CDR1 and CDR2 from the germline V gene are LNHDA and SQIVND (reference sequence). The CDR3 is 14 amino acids. In DNA, the CDR3 is TGTGCCAGTAGGGAGATCGGTGCTAATGAAAAACTGTTTTTT. This translates into CASREIGANEKLFF. The full variable domain, with the rest looked up from reference TRBV19 and TRBJ1-4, is DGGITQSPKYLFRKEGQNVTLSCEQNLNHDAMYWYRQDPGQGLRLIYYSQIVNDFQKGDIAEGYSVSREKKESFPLTVTSAQKNPTAFYLCASREIGANEKLFFGSGTQLSVL.

DNA of the CDR3: TGCAGCGTTTCGGTCAGCGGGGGAGCCACCGGGGAGCTGTTTTTT. It translates to CSVSVSGGATGELFF. The chain couples TRBV29-1 to TRBJ2-2, with 8 bases aligning to TRBD2. V was clipped by 5 bases and J by 4 bases; unmatched bases: 9. From germline, CDR1 is SQVTM and CDR2 ANQGSEA. The CDR3 has 15 amino acids.

This clone has just a few counts. The chain uses TRBV4-2 and TRBJ1-5; D gene uncertain. Deletions cut 2 bases from V and 5 bases from J, with 10 bases between. The CDR3 extends over 14 amino acids. The germline V gene has CDR1 LGHNA and CDR2 YNFKEQ. The CDR3 reads CASSQLAVDQPQHF. CDR3 DNA: TGTGCCAGCAGCCAATTGGCGGTGGATCAGCCCCAGCATTTT.

V gene TRBV5-1 combines with J gene TRBJ2-7, with TRBD1 identical over 7 bases. Germline CDR1 and CDR2: SGHRS and YFSETQ. This CDR3 is 18 amino acids long. J was trimmed by 0 bases and V by 2 bases; bases with no gene match: 14. The CDR3 nucleotides read TGCGCCAGCAGCTTTCCCTCGGACATGGACAGGAGCTCCTACGAGCAGTACTTC. Translated: CASSFPSDMDRSSYEQYF.

The rearrangement links TRBV30 to TRBJ1-2; D might be TRBD1 (5 bases). Between the trimmed V and J ends, which lost 8 bases and 1 base, there was a span of 20 bases. The CDR3 covers 15 residues. Looked up from germline, CDR1 is GTSNPN and CDR2 is SVGIG (reference sequence). This CDR3 is CAVIPATGDNYGYTF. CDR3 nucleotide sequence: TGTGCCGTCATCCCAGCGACGGGGGATAACTATGGCTACACCTTC.

This chain links TRBV7-8 with TRBJ2-7, with a tentative D call TRBD2 (5 bases). The V gene lost 6 bases and the J gene lost 3 bases, with 9 bases spanning the gap. The CDR3 extends over 12 amino acids. CDR1 is SGHVS, CDR2 FQNEAQ, per germline. In DNA, the CDR3 is TGTGCCAGCAGTCAGAGGGACTACGAGCAGTACTTC. Amino acids: CASSQRDYEQYF.

The chain employs TRBV3-1 (or the pseudogene TRBV3-2) and TRBJ1-3; no clear D. This CDR3 has 17 residues. Germline CDR1 is LGHDT and CDR2 is YNNKEL (reference sequence). V was pared by 0 bases and J by 0 bases, with 12 bases between. CDR3 loop: CASSQEKPGSSGNTIYF. CDR3 DNA sequence: TGTGCCAGCAGCCAAGAAAAGCCGGGGAGCTCTGGAAACACCATATATTTT.

This clone has only a few counts. V usage is TRBV6-5 and J usage is TRBJ1-5, with 7 bases fitting TRBD1. Unmatched junction bases numbered 6, after V lost 4 bases and J lost 3 bases. The CDR3 has 15 amino acids. The germline V gene has CDR1 MNHEY and CDR2 SVGAGI. The CDR3 bases are TGTGCCAGCAGTTTCGTCCAGGGGGTCAATCAGCCCCAGCATTTT. It specifies CASSFVQGVNQPQHF.

Only one count was recorded for this clone. The V gene is TRBV6-5, the J gene TRBJ1-3; possibly TRBD1 for D (6 bases). CDR1 and CDR2 (germline): MNHEY, SVGAGI. This CDR3 contains 15 residues. V was pared by 4 bases and J by 0 bases, with 10 bases between. The CDR3, as DNA: TGTGCCAGCAGTTCCTGGACAGACTCTGGAAACACCATATATTTT. Translating gives CASSSWTDSGNTIYF.

The chain carries TRBV10-3 and TRBJ2-2; TRBD2 matches 8 bases. Germline CDR1 and CDR2: ENHRY and SYGVKD. This CDR3 has 14 residues. Unmatched junction bases numbered 4, after V lost 8 bases and J lost 2 bases. In DNA, the CDR3 is TGTGCCATCGCGAGCGGGAGAAACACCGGGGAGCTGTTTTTT. Protein: CAIASGRNTGELFF.

The chain employs TRBV12-3 or TRBV12-4 and TRBJ2-5; the D is unclear. V lost 4 bases to trimming and J lost 4 bases, with 10 bases between them. The CDR3 sequence is 13 residues long. CDR3 loop: CASSSSSGETQYF. The CDR3 DNA follows: TGTGCCAGCAGTTCATCCTCGGGAGAGACCCAGTACTTC.

This sequence joins TRBV27 and TRBJ1-2; D is unclear. Germline V gene data show CDR1 as MNHEY and CDR2 as SMNVEV (reference sequence). Trimming removed 4 bases from V and 8 bases from J, with 17 bases in between. The CDR3 has 14 residues. CDR3 region: CASSSGWILAGYTF. The CDR3 coding sequence is TGTGCCAGCAGTTCGGGTTGGATACTTGCGGGCTACACCTTC.

This sequence joins TRBV30 and TRBJ2-7, with D possibly TRBD1 on 6 matching bases. Trimming removed 5 bases from V and 7 bases from J, with 15 bases in between. The germline CDR1 and CDR2 sequences are GTSNPN and SVGIG (reference sequence). This CDR3 has 12 residues. CDR3 DNA: TGTGCCTGGGCGGACAGATTTGAGGAGCAGTACTTC. Its translation: CAWADRFEEQYF.

This chain uses TRBV19 with TRBJ1-1, with D hard to call. Trimming took 5 bases from V and 1 from J, leaving 17 bases between them. The CDR3 has 16 residues. Germline V gene data show CDR1 as LNHDA and CDR2 as SQIVND (reference sequence). This chain's CDR3 is CASSDSGRSTNTEAFF. The CDR3 DNA is TGTGCCAGTAGTGACTCGGGTCGATCGACGAACACTGAAGCTTTCTTT.

The V gene is TRBV6-5, the J gene TRBJ2-7; possible D gene TRBD1, 6 bases. The V gene's germline CDR1 is MNHEY and CDR2 SVGAGI. V lost 7 bases, J lost 0 bases, and 10 bases lay in between. The CDR3 totals 13 residues. The CDR3 DNA is TGTGCCAGCAACCCGGACAGCTCCTACGAGCAGTACTTC. Its translation: CASNPDSSYEQYF.

The V and J genes are TRBV6-2 or TRBV6-3 and TRBJ1-5; no definite D call. The CDR3 sequence is 12 residues long. V was trimmed by 2 bases and J by 5 bases, leaving 4 bases between them. The germline V gene has CDR1 MNHEY and CDR2 SVGEGT. The CDR3 coding sequence is TGTGCCAGCAGTTACCCTTATCAGCCCCAGCATTTT. Translated, it gives CASSYPYQPQHF.

The chain has TRBV29-1 and TRBJ1-1; D ambiguous. The CDR3 consists of 11 residues. Trimming stripped 0 bases from V and 8 bases from J, with 7 bases between. Germline assignment: CDR1 SQVTM and CDR2 ANQGSEA. The CDR3 reads CSVEDLAEAFF. For the CDR3, the DNA is TGCAGCGTTGAAGATCTGGCCGAAGCTTTCTTT.

The chain uses TRBV11-2 and TRBJ1-6, with a tentative D call TRBD1 (6 bases). This CDR3 spans 15 amino acids. V dropped 2 bases and J dropped 10 bases, with 15 bases sitting between them. CDR1 is SGHAT, CDR2 FQNNGV, per germline. In DNA, the CDR3 is TGTGCCAGCAGCTTAATCACAGGGATGGGATCACCCCTCCACTTT. This encodes CASSLITGMGSPLHF.

V usage is TRBV5-4 and J usage is TRBJ1-6; 8 bases are shared with TRBD1. The CDR3 sequence is 14 residues long. CDR1 SGHNT and CDR2 YYREEE come from the germline V gene (reference sequence). With 4 bases clipped from V and 9 bases from J, the junction kept 6 bases outside the gene matches. DNA for the CDR3: TGTGCCAGCAGCCGAGACAGGGGCCGTTCACCCCTCCACTTT. It yields the protein CASSRDRGRSPLHF.

V usage is TRBV7-8 and J usage is TRBJ2-7, with D tentatively TRBD1 (6 bases). CDR3 length equals 13 residues. V lost 3 bases and J 1 base, leaving 7 bases between the germline ends. Germline loops: CDR1 SGHVS, CDR2 FQNEAQ. The CDR3 sequence is CASSLDSSYEQYF. In nucleotides, the CDR3 is TGTGCCAGCAGCTTGGACAGTTCCTACGAGCAGTACTTC.

The chain carries TRBV4-1 and TRBJ1-1; no clear D. Trimming stripped 4 bases from V and 0 bases from J, with 12 bases between. The CDR3 extends over 15 amino acids. Germline loops: CDR1 MGHRA, CDR2 YSYEKL. CDR3 residues: CASSRLRGLNTEAFF. The CDR3 nucleotides are TGCGCCAGCAGCCGCTTACGAGGGTTGAACACTGAAGCTTTCTTT.

V gene TRBV6-5 combines with J gene TRBJ2-6, with TRBD2 identical over 7 bases. The CDR3 runs to 15 residues. From germline, CDR1 is MNHEY and CDR2 SVGAGI. With V trimmed by 10 bases and J by 2 bases, 8 bases remained unmatched. The DNA for the CDR3 is TGTGCCACCTCCAGGGAGGGGCCTGGGGCCAACGTCCTGACTTTC. Its protein product is CATSREGPGANVLTF.